The text below deals with one T cell receptor beta chain. Its antigen is currently not known. The input lacks base qualities; no much larger clone sits a single base away. The library was built by means of 5' RACE. This sample was sequenced with an Illumina HiSeq 2500. The second PCR ran for about 6 to 12 cycles and used a J-beta primer mix along with a sample-barcoded 5' primer. Each TCR beta cDNA molecule received a unique molecular identifier from a template-switch 5' adaptor carrying 12 random nucleotides. At least 3 million CDR3-containing paired-end reads were obtained from each sample. First-strand cDNA synthesis was performed from all RNA using the Mint cDNA synthesis kit, with priming by a TRBC-specific oligonucleotide. Following uracil-DNA glycosylase treatment, a first 18-cycle PCR with universal primers M1SS and BC2_uni_R was performed on all cDNA. The original pipeline was this. Normalization of each sample was performed by random selection of 1 million high-quality reads, each carrying a distinct molecular identifier. Reads with shared molecular identifiers were discarded instead of being binned into consensus sequences. MiTCR, with a Q25 quality threshold and the strictest error-elimination algorithm, was used for CDR3 identification, clonotype clustering and error correction. A nonparametric unseen species model using Euler transformation provided a lower-bound estimate of total TCR beta diversity. Using fastp at Q25 and MiXCR, TCRdb reprocessed the public reads and kept productive beta chains. Duplicate CDR3 protein sequences are folded into a single record with the most common DNA and genes. TCRdb's processing, not the authors' own work, is the source of the V and J calls. This sample is represented by 850,000 to 950,000 distinct CDR3 sequences; more than 25% of them were singletons. The ten largest clones take up roughly 17% of the sample.

These data belong to a study of blood T cells in healthy people across ages (dated by TCRdb to about 2015). A note on the overall study: In model experiments, roughly one uniquely barcoded TCR beta cDNA molecule per two T cells was captured by template switching. The study measured age-related changes in TCR beta repertoire diversity using deep sequencing normalized with unique cDNA molecular identifiers. Four age groups were formed from the donors: young (average about 16 years), middle-aged (approximately 40), aged (roughly 59) and long-lived (approximately 78). To avoid experimental bias, donors of different ages were distributed randomly across sequencing lanes. Two additional independent replicas of 1 million unique cDNA reads from the same blood draw were analyzed for two donors (one aged 18 to 30 and one aged 80 or older). The investigation overall reported the following: Conclusive comparison of naive and antigen-experienced compartments was prevented by the profiling of bulk unsorted PBMCs. Compared with the aged group, the long-lived group had more naive CD4+ T cells, fewer expanded clones and increased TCR diversity, suggesting age selection. Because donor CMV infection status was unknown, age-related changes in expanded clonotypes were potentially confounded. As age increased, observed TCR beta diversity per million T cells dropped in a roughly linear way, and a significant reduction was already evident by age about 36. Total diversity estimates from one million sequenced T cells were considered lower bounds and underestimates. The percentage of naive T cells measured by flow cytometry correlated strongly with observed TCR beta diversity.

The donors were roughly 40 Caucasian individuals from Russia, aged about 6 to 95 years, who were systemically healthy. Roughly 9.5 milliliters of peripheral blood were drawn from each donor into EDTA-treated Vacutainer tubes. PBMCs were isolated by Ficoll-Paque density-gradient centrifugation, with at least 6.5 million obtained per sample. Total RNA was extracted from PBMCs with Trizol reagent, with at least 5.5 micrograms obtained per sample. For every donor, flow cytometry on a PBMC aliquot measured the percentage of naive CD45RAhigh/CD27high T cells. The receptor's source is a woman older than 75 in good health. What was sequenced was blood.

The CDR3 has the sequence CATSDFTGKGRETQYF. The DNA sequence reads TGTGCCACCAGTGATTTTACAGGCAAGGGGCGGGAGACCCAGTACTTC. This chain is built from TRBV24-1 and TRBJ2-5; tentative D gene TRBD1, with 5 bases matching. Reading the germline V gene gives CDR1 KGHDR and CDR2 SFDVKD. V gives up 1 base and J gives up 5 bases, and the segment between their germline ends measures 16 bases. The CDR3, from cysteine to phenylalanine, totals 16 residues. Kept here is only the CDR3 DNA, which spans 48 bases and is read in frame from base 1.